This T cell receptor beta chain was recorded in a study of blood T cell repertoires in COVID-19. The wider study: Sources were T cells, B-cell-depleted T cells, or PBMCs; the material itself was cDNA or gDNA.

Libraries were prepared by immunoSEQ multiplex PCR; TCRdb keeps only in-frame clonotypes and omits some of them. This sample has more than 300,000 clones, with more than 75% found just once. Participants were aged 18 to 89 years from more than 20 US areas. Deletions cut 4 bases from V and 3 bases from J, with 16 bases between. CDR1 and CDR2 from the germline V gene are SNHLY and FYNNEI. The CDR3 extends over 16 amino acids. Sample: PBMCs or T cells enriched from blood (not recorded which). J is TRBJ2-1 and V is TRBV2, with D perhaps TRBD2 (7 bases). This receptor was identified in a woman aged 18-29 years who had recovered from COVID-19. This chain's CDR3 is CASSGDRGALYNEQFF. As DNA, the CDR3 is TGTGCCAGCAGTGGGGACCGGGGGGCCCTCTACAATGAGCAGTTCTTC.